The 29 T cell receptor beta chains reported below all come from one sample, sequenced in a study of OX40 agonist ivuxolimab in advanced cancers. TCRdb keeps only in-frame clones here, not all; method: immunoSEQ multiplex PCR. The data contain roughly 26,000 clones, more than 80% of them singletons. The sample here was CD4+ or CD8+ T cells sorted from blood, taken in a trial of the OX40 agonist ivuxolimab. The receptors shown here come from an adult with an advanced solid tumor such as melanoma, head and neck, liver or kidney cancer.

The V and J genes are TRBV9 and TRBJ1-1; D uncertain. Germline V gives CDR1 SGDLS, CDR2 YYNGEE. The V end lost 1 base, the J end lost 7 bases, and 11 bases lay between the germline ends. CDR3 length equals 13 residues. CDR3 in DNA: TGTGCCAGCAGCGTACGGCCCGGCGGTGAAGCTTTCTTT. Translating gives CASSVRPGGEAFF.

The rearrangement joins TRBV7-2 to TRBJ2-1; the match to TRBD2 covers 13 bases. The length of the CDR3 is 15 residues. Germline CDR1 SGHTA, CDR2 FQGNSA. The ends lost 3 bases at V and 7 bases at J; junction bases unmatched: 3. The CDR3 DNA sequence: TGTGCCAGCAGCTTCCGGACTAGCGGGAGTAATGAGCAGTTCTTC. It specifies CASSFRTSGSNEQFF.

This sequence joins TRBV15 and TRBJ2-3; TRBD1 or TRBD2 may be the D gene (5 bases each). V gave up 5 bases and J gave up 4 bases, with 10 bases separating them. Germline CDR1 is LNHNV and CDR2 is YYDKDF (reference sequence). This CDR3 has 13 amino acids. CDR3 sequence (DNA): TGTGCCACCAGCTTGGGGGAAGCAGATACGCAGTATTTT. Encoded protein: CATSLGEADTQYF.

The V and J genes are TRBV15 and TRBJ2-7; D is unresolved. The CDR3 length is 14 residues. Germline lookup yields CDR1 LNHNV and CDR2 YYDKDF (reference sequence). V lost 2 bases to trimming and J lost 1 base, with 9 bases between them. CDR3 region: CATSRYTESYEQYF. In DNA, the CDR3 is TGTGCCACCAGCAGATATACAGAATCCTACGAGCAGTACTTC.

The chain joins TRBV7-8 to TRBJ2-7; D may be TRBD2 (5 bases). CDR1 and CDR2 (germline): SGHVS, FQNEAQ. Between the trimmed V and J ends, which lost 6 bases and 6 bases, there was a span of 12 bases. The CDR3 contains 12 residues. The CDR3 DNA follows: TGTGCCAGCAGGGGGAGAGGGCTCGAGCAGTACTTC. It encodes CASRGRGLEQYF.

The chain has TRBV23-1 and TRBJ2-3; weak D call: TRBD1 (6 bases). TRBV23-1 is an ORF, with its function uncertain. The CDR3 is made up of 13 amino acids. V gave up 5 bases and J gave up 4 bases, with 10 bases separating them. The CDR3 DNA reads TGCGCCAGCAGTTGGCAGGGGCCAGATACGCAGTATTTT. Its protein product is CASSWQGPDTQYF.

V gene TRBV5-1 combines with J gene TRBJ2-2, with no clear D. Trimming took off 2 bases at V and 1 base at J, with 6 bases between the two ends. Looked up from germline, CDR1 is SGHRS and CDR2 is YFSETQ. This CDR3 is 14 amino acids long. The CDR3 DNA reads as TGCGCCAGCAGCTTATCAGGGAACACCGGGGAGCTGTTTTTT. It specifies CASSLSGNTGELFF.

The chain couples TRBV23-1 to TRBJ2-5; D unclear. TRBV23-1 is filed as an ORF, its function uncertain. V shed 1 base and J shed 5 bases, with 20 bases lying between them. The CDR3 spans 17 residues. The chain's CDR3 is CASSQFSVARSQETQYF. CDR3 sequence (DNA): TGCGCCAGCAGTCAATTTAGTGTGGCCCGTTCCCAGGAGACCCAGTACTTC.

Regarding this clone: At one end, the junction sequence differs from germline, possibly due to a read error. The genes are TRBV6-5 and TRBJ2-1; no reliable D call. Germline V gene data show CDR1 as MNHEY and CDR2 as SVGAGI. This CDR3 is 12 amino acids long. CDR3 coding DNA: TGTGCCATCAGTGGTAGTTACAATGAGCAGTTCTTC. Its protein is CAISGSYNEQFF.

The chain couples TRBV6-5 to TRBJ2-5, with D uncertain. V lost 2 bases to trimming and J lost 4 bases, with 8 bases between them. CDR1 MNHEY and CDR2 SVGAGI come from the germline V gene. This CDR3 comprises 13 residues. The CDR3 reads CASSYQVGETQYF. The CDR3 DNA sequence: TGTGCCAGCAGTTACCAAGTAGGAGAGACCCAGTACTTC.

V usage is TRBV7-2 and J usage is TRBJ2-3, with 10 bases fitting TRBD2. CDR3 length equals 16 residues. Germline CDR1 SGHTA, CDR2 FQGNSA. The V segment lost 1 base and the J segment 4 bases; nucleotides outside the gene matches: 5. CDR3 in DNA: TGTGCCAGCAGCTTAGGTCCTAGCGGGGGCTCAGATACGCAGTATTTT. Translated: CASSLGPSGGSDTQYF.

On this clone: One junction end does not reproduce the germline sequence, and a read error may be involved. This chain's CDR3 is CSVEAPGQLYNEQFF. CDR3 in DNA: TGCAGCGTCGAAGCCCCGGGACAGCTCTACAATGAGCAGTTCTTC. The rearrangement uses TRBV29-1 and TRBJ2-1; 7 bases map to TRBD1. The CDR3 is made up of 15 amino acids. Germline V CDR1 and CDR2: SQVTM, ANQGSEA.

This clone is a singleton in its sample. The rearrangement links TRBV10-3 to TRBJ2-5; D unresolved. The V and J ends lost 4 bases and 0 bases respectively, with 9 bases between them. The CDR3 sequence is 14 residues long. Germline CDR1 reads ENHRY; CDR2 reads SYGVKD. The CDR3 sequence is CAISGQANQETQYF. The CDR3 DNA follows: TGTGCCATCAGTGGGCAGGCAAACCAAGAGACCCAGTACTTC.

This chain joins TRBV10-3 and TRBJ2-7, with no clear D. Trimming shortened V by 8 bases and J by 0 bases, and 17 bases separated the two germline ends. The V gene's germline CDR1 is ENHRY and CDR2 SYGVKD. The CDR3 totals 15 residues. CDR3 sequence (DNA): TGTGCCATCTCCCAGGAAGGCTCGGGCTCCTACGAGCAGTACTTC. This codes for CAISQEGSGSYEQYF.

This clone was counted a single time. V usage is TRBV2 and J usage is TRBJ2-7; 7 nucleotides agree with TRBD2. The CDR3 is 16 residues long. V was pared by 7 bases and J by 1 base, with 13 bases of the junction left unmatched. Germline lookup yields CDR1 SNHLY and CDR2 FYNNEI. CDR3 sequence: CASTTGGGAISYEQYF. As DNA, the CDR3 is TGTGCCAGCACCACGGGGGGAGGGGCGATTTCCTACGAGCAGTACTTC. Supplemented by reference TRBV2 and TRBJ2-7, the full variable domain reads EPEVTQTPSHQVTQMGQEVILRCVPISNHLYFYWYRQILGQKVEFLVSFYNNEISEKSEIFDDQFSVERPDGSNFTLKIRSTKLEDSAMYFCASTTGGGAISYEQYFGPGTRLTVT.

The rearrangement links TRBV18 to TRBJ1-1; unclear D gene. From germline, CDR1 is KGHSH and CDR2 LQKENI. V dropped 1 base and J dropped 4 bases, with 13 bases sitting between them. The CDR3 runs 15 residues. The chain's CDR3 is CASSPQASKGTEAFF. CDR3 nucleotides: TGTGCCAGCTCACCACAGGCATCTAAGGGCACTGAAGCTTTCTTT.

The CDR3: CAWGDGLSSYNEQFF. The CDR3 region has the DNA TGTGCCTGGGGTGACGGGCTTTCCTCCTACAATGAGCAGTTCTTC. The rearrangement uses TRBV30 and TRBJ2-1; D gene ambiguous. Per germline, CDR1 GTSNPN and CDR2 SVGIG (reference sequence). The V gene lost 5 bases and the J gene lost 0 bases, with 14 bases spanning the gap. The CDR3 runs to 15 residues.

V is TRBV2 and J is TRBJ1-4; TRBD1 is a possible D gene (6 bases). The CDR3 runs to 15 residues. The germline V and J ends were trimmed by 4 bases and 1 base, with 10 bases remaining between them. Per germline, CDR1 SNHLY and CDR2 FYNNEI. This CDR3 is CASSVTGQTNEKLFF. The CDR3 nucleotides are TGTGCCAGCAGTGTGACAGGACAAACTAATGAAAAACTGTTTTTT.

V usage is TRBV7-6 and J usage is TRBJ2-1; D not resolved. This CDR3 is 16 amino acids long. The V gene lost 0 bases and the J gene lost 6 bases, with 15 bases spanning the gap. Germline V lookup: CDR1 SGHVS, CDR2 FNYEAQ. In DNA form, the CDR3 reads TGTGCCAGCAGCTTAGCGGAGCGCTTGGTCCCCAATGAGCAGTTCTTC. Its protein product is CASSLAERLVPNEQFF. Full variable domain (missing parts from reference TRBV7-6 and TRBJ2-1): GAGVSQSPRYKVTKRGQDVALRCDPISGHVSLYWYRQALGQGPEFLTYFNYEAQQDKSGLPNDRFSAERPEGSISTLTIQRTEQRDSAMYRCASSLAERLVPNEQFFGPGTRLTVL.

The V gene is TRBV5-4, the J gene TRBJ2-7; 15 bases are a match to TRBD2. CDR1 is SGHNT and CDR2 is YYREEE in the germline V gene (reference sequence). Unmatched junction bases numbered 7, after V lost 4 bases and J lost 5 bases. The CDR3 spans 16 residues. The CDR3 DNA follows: TGTGCCAGCAGCCCCGGGACTAGCGGGGGGTCGGACGAGCAGTACTTC. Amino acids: CASSPGTSGGSDEQYF.

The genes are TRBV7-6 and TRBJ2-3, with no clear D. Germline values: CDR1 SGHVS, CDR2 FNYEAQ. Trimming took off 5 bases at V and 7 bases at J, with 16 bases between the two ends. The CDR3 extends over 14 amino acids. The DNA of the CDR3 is TGTGCCAGCAGCCTATCCCCCGCTAGTCATACGCAGTATTTT. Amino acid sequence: CASSLSPASHTQYF.

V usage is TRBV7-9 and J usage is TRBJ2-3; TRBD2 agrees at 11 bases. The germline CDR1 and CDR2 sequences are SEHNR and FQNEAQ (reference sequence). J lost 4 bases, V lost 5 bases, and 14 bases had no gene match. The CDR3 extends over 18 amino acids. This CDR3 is CASSPFDSGRAGSDTQYF. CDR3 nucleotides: TGTGCCAGCAGCCCGTTCGATAGCGGGAGGGCCGGTTCAGATACGCAGTATTTT.

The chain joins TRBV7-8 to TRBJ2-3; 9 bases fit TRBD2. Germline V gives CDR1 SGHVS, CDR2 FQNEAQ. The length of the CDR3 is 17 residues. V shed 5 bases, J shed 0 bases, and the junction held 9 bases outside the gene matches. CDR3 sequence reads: CASSGGRGGLSTDTQYF. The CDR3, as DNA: TGTGCCAGCAGCGGCGGGCGGGGGGGACTTAGCACAGATACGCAGTATTTT.

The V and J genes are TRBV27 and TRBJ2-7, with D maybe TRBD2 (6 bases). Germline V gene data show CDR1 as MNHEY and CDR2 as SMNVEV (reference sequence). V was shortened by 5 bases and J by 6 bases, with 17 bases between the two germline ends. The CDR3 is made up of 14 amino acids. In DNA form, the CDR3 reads TGTGCCAGCAGTCCCCCGGGACTCCGTACCGAGCAGTACTTC. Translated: CASSPPGLRTEQYF.

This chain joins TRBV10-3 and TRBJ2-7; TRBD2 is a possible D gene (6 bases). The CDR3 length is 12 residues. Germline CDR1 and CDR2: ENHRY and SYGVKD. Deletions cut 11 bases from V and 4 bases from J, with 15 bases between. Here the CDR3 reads CASSGEPYEQYF. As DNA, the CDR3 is TGTGCCTCCTCGGGGGAACCATACGAGCAGTACTTC.

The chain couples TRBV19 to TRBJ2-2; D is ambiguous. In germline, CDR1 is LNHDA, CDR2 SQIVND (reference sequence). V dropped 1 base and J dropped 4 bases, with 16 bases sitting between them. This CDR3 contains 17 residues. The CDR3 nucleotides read TGTGCCAGTAGTATAGTACCTCTCCACCGAACCACCGGGGAGCTGTTTTTT. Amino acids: CASSIVPLHRTTGELFF.

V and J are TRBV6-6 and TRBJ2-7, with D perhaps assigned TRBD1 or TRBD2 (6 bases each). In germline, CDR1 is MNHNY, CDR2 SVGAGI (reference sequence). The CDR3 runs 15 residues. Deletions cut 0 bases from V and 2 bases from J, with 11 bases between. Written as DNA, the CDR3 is TGTGCCAGCAGTTACTCATCCGGGGGCACCTACGAGCAGTACTTC. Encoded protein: CASSYSSGGTYEQYF.

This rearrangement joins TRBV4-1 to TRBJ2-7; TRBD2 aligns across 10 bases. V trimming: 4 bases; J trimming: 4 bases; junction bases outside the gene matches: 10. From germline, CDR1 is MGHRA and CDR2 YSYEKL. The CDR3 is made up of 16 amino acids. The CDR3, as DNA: TGCGCCAGCAGCCTCCACCGGACTAGCGGCGGATACGAGCAGTACTTC. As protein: CASSLHRTSGGYEQYF.

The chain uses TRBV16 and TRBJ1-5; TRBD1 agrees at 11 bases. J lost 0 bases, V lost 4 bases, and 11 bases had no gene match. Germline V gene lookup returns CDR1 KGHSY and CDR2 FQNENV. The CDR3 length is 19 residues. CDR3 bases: TGTGCCAGCAGCCGCTGGGGGACAGGGGGACTTGATAGCAATCAGCCCCAGCATTTT. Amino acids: CASSRWGTGGLDSNQPQHF.